What follows are 21 T cell receptor beta chains derived from one specimen sequenced in a study of blood T cells in healthy people across ages. The authors ran a second PCR of roughly 6 to 12 cycles using a sample-barcoded 5' primer and a J-beta primer mix. TCRdb ran MiXCR on the 5' RACE reads and lists one entry per CDR3 protein. The repertoire holds 550,000 to 750,000 distinct CDR3 sequences, about 21% seen once, with roughly 3.4% in the top ten. The specimen sequenced was blood. The receptors here all came from a man between 65 and 85 years old in good health.

There are a few counts of this clonotype. The chain recombines TRBV3-1 with TRBJ2-3; 12 positions match TRBD2. The CDR3 totals 17 residues. J was trimmed by 3 bases and V by 1 base; bases with no gene match: 5. CDR1 is LGHDT and CDR2 is YNNKEL in the germline V gene (reference sequence). Written as DNA, the CDR3 is TGTGCCAGCAGCCAAGGACTAGCGGGAGTGAATACAGATACGCAGTATTTT. Translating gives CASSQGLAGVNTDTQYF.

In its sample, this clonotype was seen a few times. CDR3 region: CASSVAQGIYYGYTF. The CDR3 DNA sequence: TGTGCCAGCAGTGTGGCGCAGGGGATATACTATGGCTACACCTTC. The V gene is TRBV2, the J gene TRBJ1-2; D is possibly TRBD1 (6 bases). The CDR3 is 15 amino acids. Germline V gives CDR1 SNHLY, CDR2 FYNNEI. The ends were cut back, 4 bases at V and 3 bases at J, with 15 bases in the middle.

Only a few counts were recorded for this clonotype. The chain employs TRBV4-3 and TRBJ2-1; maybe TRBD2 (5 bases). The CDR3 has 15 amino acids. Germline CDR1 is LGHNA and CDR2 is YSLEER. V was pared by 1 base and J by 8 bases, with 15 bases between. As DNA, the CDR3 is TGCGCCAGCAGCCAAGTCTCTAGCTCGCTCGATGAGCAGTTCTTC. This encodes CASSQVSSSLDEQFF.

This clonotype was counted at least ten times. The J gene is TRBJ2-1, the V gene TRBV18; TRBD2 matches at 13 bases. CDR1 KGHSH and CDR2 LQKENI come from the germline V gene. The CDR3 length is 15 residues. Unmatched junction bases numbered 6, after V lost 8 bases and J lost 5 bases. CDR3 sequence (DNA): TGTGCCAGCAGCCCAGGGACTAGCGGGAACAATGAGCAGTTCTTC. It codes for CASSPGTSGNNEQFF.

This clonotype came up many times. The J gene is TRBJ2-1, the V gene TRBV30, with 9 nucleotides matching TRBD2. CDR3 length equals 16 residues. The J segment lost 0 bases and the V segment lost 2 bases, leaving 5 bases of the junction unmatched. CDR1 and CDR2 from the germline V gene are GTSNPN and SVGIG (reference sequence). The CDR3 region is CAWSRRREGSYNEQFF. CDR3 DNA: TGTGCCTGGAGTCGAAGGCGGGAGGGCTCCTACAATGAGCAGTTCTTC.

The gene calls are TRBV19 and TRBJ2-7, with D perhaps matching TRBD2 (6 bases). Deletions cut 4 bases from V and 1 base from J, with 11 bases between. This CDR3 is built from 14 residues. The germline CDR1 and CDR2 sequences are LNHDA and SQIVND (reference sequence). CDR3 region: CASSTLGGSYEQYF. The CDR3 nucleotides read TGTGCCAGTAGTACCCTCGGAGGGTCCTACGAGCAGTACTTC.

This clonotype came up once. The chain links TRBV7-2 to TRBJ1-6; 8 bases are a match to TRBD1. Germline CDR1 SGHTA, CDR2 FQGNSA. V trimming: 4 bases; J trimming: 9 bases; junction bases outside the gene matches: 8. This CDR3 is 15 amino acids long. CDR3 protein: CASSWRQGQVSPLHF. The CDR3 region has the DNA TGTGCCAGCAGCTGGAGACAGGGGCAGGTTTCACCCCTCCACTTT. The full variable domain, its missing parts supplied by reference TRBV7-2 and TRBJ1-6, is GAGVSQSPSNKVTEKGKDVELRCDPISGHTALYWYRQSLGQGLEFLIYFQGNSAPDKSGLPSDRFSAERTGGSVSTLTIQRTQQEDSAVYLCASSWRQGQVSPLHFGNGTRLTVT.

The chain couples TRBV6-5 to TRBJ2-7; perhaps TRBD2 as D (5 bases). Trimming cost V 0 bases and J 6 bases, with 15 bases left between them. The CDR3 totals 15 residues. Germline values: CDR1 MNHEY, CDR2 SVGAGI. The CDR3 reads CASSYSFAARGEQYF. The CDR3 DNA reads TGTGCCAGCAGTTACTCATTCGCGGCCCGGGGCGAGCAGTACTTC.

This clonotype was recorded at least ten times. The J gene is TRBJ2-3, the V gene TRBV28, with 7 bases identical to TRBD1. J was trimmed by 2 bases and V by 2 bases; bases with no gene match: 4. The CDR3 is 15 residues long. Germline CDR1 is MDHEN and CDR2 is SYDVKM. This chain's CDR3 is CASSLPGQNTDTQYF. The DNA of the CDR3 is TGTGCCAGCAGTTTACCGGGACAGAACACAGATACGCAGTATTTT.

This clonotype turned up a few times. The chain combines TRBV28 with TRBJ2-3; TRBD2 is a possible D gene (5 bases). From germline, CDR1 is MDHEN and CDR2 SYDVKM. V shed 6 bases and J shed 0 bases, with 13 bases lying between them. The length of the CDR3 is 15 residues. CDR3 in DNA: TGTGCCAGCAGAAGGACTGATCCTAGCACAGATACGCAGTATTTT. Its protein product is CASRRTDPSTDTQYF. Based on the CDR3 plus reference TRBV28 and TRBJ2-3, the full variable domain is DVKVTQSSRYLVKRTGEKVFLECVQDMDHENMFWYRQDPGLGLRLIYFSYDVKMKEKGDIPEGYSVSREKKERFSLILESASTNQTSMYLCASRRTDPSTDTQYFGPGTRLTVL.

Many counts were recorded for this clonotype. The chain combines TRBV5-1 with TRBJ2-3; 8 bases match TRBD2. This CDR3 comprises 14 residues. From germline, CDR1 is SGHRS and CDR2 YFSETQ. Unmatched junction bases numbered 4, after V lost 2 bases and J lost 5 bases. CDR3 bases: TGCGCCAGCAGCTTCAGCGGGAGAAGAGATACGCAGTATTTT. Translation: CASSFSGRRDTQYF. Using reference TRBV5-1 and TRBJ2-3 for the parts outside the CDR3, the full variable domain is KAGVTQTPRYLIKTRGQQVTLSCSPISGHRSVSWYQQTPGQGLQFLFEYFSETQRNKGNFPGRFSGRQFSNSRSEMNVSTLELGDSALYLCASSFSGRRDTQYFGPGTRLTVL.

This clonotype was detected a few times. The chain couples TRBV4-3 to TRBJ2-5; TRBD2 matches 9 bases. The J call may be mistaken, given a closer DNA end match to TRBJ2-1. Germline CDR1 and CDR2: LGHNA and YSLEER. This CDR3 contains 17 residues. The CDR3 sequence is CASSQDVGLAGNNEQFF. In DNA, the CDR3 is TGCGCCAGCAGCCAAGATGTCGGGCTAGCGGGAAACAATGAGCAGTTCTTC.

The table lists this clonotype with a few counts. The CDR3 is CASSKTMTGGYYEQYF. CDR3 in DNA: TGTGCCAGCAGTAAAACGATGACAGGGGGCTACTACGAGCAGTACTTC. This chain links TRBV6-1 with TRBJ2-7; 10 nucleotides line up with TRBD1. The germline V gene encodes CDR1 MNHNS and CDR2 SASEGT. The CDR3 is 16 amino acids. V was clipped by 5 bases and J by 3 bases; unmatched bases: 10.

This chain connects TRBV20-1 to TRBJ1-3, with D uncertain. The CDR3 has 14 residues. Germline lookup yields CDR1 DFQATT and CDR2 SNEGSKA (reference sequence). The V end lost 2 bases, the J end lost 0 bases, and 8 bases lay between the germline ends. CDR3 coding DNA: TGCAGTGCTAGATCCACAGACTCTGGAAACACCATATATTTT. Translating it yields CSARSTDSGNTIYF.

The V gene is TRBV20-1, the J gene TRBJ2-1; D is unresolved. Germline CDR1 and CDR2: DFQATT and SNEGSKA (reference sequence). The CDR3 sequence is 16 residues long. V lost 2 bases to trimming and J lost 9 bases, with 23 bases between them. This chain's CDR3 is CSARSAVHSPAAEQFF. DNA of the CDR3: TGCAGTGCTAGAAGCGCGGTCCATTCTCCTGCAGCTGAGCAGTTCTTC.

This clonotype was seen more than once but under ten times. V usage is TRBV20-1 and J usage is TRBJ2-7, with D possibly matching TRBD2 (6 bases). The V gene's germline CDR1 is DFQATT and CDR2 SNEGSKA (reference sequence). The CDR3 runs 15 residues. Trimming shortened V by 0 bases and J by 0 bases, and 12 bases separated the two germline ends. CDR3: CSARDGGSSSYEQYF. CDR3 bases: TGCAGTGCTAGAGACGGGGGATCGAGCTCCTACGAGCAGTACTTC.

This clonotype has only a few counts. The rearrangement uses TRBV9 and TRBJ1-2; the match to TRBD1 covers 12 bases. The V gene's germline CDR1 is SGDLS and CDR2 YYNGEE. V lost 4 bases, J lost 7 bases, and 8 bases stayed unmatched. This CDR3 contains 15 residues. CDR3 DNA: TGTGCCAGCAGCTCCCGGGACAGGGGGCGCGGTGGCTACACCTTC. Encoded protein: CASSSRDRGRGGYTF.

This clonotype was counted between two and nine times. V and J are TRBV19 and TRBJ2-4, with TRBD1 identical over 7 bases. Germline CDR1 reads LNHDA; CDR2 reads SQIVND (reference sequence). Trimming cost V 1 base and J 2 bases; bases outside gene matches: 2. This CDR3 is 15 amino acids long. Here the CDR3 reads CASSIGQGSKNIQYF. CDR3 DNA: TGTGCCAGTAGTATAGGACAGGGCTCCAAAAACATTCAGTACTTC.

The rearrangement joins TRBV2 to TRBJ2-5; TRBD2 matches 9 bases. The CDR3 has 15 amino acids. Germline trimming cut 7 bases from V and 5 bases from J; bases unmatched to any gene: 11. From germline, CDR1 is SNHLY and CDR2 FYNNEI. In nucleotides, the CDR3 is TGTGCCAGCAAAGAGCGGGAGGTAGGACGGGAGACCCAGTACTTC. Translation: CASKEREVGRETQYF.

This clonotype was detected a few times. V is TRBV7-8 and J is TRBJ2-1; no clear D gene. Germline assignment: CDR1 SGHVS and CDR2 FQNEAQ. CDR3 size: 15 residues. Trimming stripped 5 bases from V and 2 bases from J, with 13 bases between. The CDR3 bases are TGTGCCAGCAGCCAGGTCGGCGGAGCCTACAATGAGCAGTTCTTC. Its translation is CASSQVGGAYNEQFF.

This clonotype has just a few counts. J is TRBJ2-1 and V is TRBV4-1, with 7 nucleotides matching TRBD2. The J call is doubtful: the DNA matches TRBJ2-5 better. This CDR3 has 14 residues. The germline V gene encodes CDR1 MGHRA and CDR2 YSYEKL. The CDR3 region has the DNA TGCGCCAGCAGCCAAGAGGGCGGGAGAGGGACCCAGTACTTC. This sequence encodes CASSQEGGRGTQYF.